This T cell receptor (beta chain) originates from a study of identical twins. Study-level points and caveats: These conclusions were based on statistical analysis (cross-sectional, not following the same donors). Invariant T cells like MAIT and iNKT could partly confound the zero-insertion analyses.

Each CDR3 protein gets one entry after TCRdb re-called the 5' RACE reads with MiXCR. The table includes some 1,700,000 distinct CDR3 sequences, around 29% detected once. In the case of this clonotype: Its antigen is not known.

The germline V and J ends were trimmed by 3 bases and 9 bases, with 12 bases remaining between them. In germline, CDR1 is MDHEN, CDR2 SYDVKM. The CDR3 totals 14 residues. The sample consisted of cord blood. The chain links TRBV28 to TRBJ1-6, with a weak D call TRBD1 (5 bases). The TCR comes from a newborn girl in good health. The CDR3 loop is CASSFLPDSSPLHF. In DNA form, the CDR3 reads TGTGCCAGCAGTTTCCTCCCTGACAGTTCACCCCTCCACTTT.